The present TCR beta chain was sequenced within a study of blood T cells in healthy people across ages. Per-sample yields of isolated PBMCs were at least 6 million. Total RNA, at least 5.5 micrograms per sample, came from PBMCs. Then a second PCR, running roughly 7 to 11 cycles, was carried out with a sample-barcoded 5' primer and a J-beta primer mix. TCRdb itself ran the 5' RACE reads through MiXCR, one entry per CDR3 protein. The sample shows 750,000 to 950,000 distinct CDR3 sequences, roughly 50% of them seen only once. With 4 bases clipped from V and 9 bases from J, the junction kept 9 bases outside the gene matches. Looked up from germline, CDR1 is LGHDT and CDR2 is YNNKEL (reference sequence). The CDR3 loop spans 14 amino acids. On this clonotype itself: Its antigen is currently unknown.

Study-level results: Measured against age, TCR beta diversity per million T cells decreased in a roughly linear manner. Higher diversity and more naive CD4+ cells were features of long-lived donors, compared to aged donors.

The sequence came from a man older than 75 in good health. The chain joins TRBV3-1 to TRBJ2-3; 8 nucleotides line up with TRBD2. The sample was blood. The CDR3 region has the DNA TGTGCCAGCAGCCCCGTACTAGCGGTAAAGACGCAGTATTTT. It encodes CASSPVLAVKTQYF.